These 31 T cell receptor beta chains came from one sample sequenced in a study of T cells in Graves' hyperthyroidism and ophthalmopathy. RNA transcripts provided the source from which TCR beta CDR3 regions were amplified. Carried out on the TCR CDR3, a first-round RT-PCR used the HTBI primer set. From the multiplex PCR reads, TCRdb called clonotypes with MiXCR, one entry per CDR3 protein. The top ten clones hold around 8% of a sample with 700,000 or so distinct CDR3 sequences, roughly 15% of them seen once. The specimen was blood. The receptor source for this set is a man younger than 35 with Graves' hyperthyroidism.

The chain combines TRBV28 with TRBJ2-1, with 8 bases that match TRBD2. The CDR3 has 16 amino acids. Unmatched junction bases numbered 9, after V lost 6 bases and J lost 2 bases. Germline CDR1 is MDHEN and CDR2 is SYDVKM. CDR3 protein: CASRASGPMTYNEQFF. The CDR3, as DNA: TGTGCCAGCAGGGCTAGCGGGCCGATGACCTACAATGAGCAGTTCTTC.

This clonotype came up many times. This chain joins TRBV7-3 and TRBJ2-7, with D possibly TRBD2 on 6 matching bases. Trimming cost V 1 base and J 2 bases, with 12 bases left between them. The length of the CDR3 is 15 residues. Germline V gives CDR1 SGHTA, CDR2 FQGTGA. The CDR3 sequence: CASSLKPGATYEQYF. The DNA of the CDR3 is TGTGCCAGCAGCTTAAAACCGGGAGCCACCTACGAGCAGTACTTC.

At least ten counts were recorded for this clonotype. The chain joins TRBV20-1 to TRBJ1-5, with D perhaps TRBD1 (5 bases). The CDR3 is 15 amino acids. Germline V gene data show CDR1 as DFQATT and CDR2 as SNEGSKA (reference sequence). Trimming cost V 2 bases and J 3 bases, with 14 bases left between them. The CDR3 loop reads CSARYGTQNNQPQHF. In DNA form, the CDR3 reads TGCAGTGCTAGATACGGGACTCAAAACAATCAGCCCCAGCATTTT.

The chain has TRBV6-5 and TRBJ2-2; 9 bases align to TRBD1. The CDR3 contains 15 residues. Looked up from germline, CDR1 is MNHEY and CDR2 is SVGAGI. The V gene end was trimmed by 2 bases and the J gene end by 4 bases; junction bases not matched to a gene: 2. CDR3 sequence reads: CASSYGTGTTGELFF. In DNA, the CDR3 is TGTGCCAGCAGTTACGGGACAGGGACCACCGGGGAGCTGTTTTTT.

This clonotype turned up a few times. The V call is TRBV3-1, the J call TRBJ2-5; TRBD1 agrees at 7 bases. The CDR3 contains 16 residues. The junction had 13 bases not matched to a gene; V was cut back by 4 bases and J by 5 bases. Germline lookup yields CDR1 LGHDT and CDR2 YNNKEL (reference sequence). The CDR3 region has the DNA TGTGCCAGCAGCCCCCGGGACAGTGAATATAAGGAGACCCAGTACTTC. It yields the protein CASSPRDSEYKETQYF.

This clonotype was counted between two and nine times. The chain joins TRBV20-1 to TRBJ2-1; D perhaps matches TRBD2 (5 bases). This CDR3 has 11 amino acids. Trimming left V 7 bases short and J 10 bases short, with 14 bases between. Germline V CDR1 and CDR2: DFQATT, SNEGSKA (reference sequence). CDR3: CSGEFRREQFF. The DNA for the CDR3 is TGCAGTGGGGAGTTCCGACGGGAGCAGTTCTTC.

The chain's CDR3 is CASIGDGQPQHF. In DNA, the CDR3 is TGTGCCAGCATTGGGGACGGTCAGCCCCAGCATTTT. This chain links TRBV27 with TRBJ1-5; possibly TRBD1 for D (5 bases). Per germline, CDR1 MNHEY and CDR2 SMNVEV (reference sequence). The CDR3 spans 12 residues. V lost 7 bases and J lost 6, with 10 bases in between.

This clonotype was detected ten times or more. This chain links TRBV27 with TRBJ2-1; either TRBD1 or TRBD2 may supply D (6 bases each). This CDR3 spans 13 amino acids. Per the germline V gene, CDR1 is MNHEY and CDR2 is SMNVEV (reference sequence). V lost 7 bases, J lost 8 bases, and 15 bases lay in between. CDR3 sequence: CASNLFGGDEQFF. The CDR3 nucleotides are TGTGCCAGCAATCTTTTCGGGGGCGATGAGCAGTTCTTC.

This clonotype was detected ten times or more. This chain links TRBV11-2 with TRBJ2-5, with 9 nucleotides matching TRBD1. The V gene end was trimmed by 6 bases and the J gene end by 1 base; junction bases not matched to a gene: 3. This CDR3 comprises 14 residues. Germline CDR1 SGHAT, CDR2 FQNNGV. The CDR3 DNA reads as TGTGCCAGCAGGGACAGGGGACCCCAAGAGACCCAGTACTTC. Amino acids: CASRDRGPQETQYF.

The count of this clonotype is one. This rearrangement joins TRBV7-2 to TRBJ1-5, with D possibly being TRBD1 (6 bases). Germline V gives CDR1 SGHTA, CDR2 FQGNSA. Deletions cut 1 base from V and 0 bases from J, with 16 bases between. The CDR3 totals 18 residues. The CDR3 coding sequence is TGTGCCAGCAGCTTAGGTACGGACAGTTCAAATAGCAATCAGCCCCAGCATTTT. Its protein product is CASSLGTDSSNSNQPQHF.

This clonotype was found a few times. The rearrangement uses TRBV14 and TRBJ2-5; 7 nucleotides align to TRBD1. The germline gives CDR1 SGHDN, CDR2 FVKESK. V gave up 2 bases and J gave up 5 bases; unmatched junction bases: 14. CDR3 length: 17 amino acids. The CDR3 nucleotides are TGTGCCAGCAGCCAAAGTACCCGGGACAGCCTTCTTGAGACCCAGTACTTC. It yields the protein CASSQSTRDSLLETQYF.

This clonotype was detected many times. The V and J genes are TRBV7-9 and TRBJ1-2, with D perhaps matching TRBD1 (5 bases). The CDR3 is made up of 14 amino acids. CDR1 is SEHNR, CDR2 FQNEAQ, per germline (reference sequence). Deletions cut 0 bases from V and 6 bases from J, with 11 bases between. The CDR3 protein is CASSLAGERDGYTF. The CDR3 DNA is TGTGCCAGCAGCTTAGCAGGGGAGAGGGATGGCTACACCTTC.

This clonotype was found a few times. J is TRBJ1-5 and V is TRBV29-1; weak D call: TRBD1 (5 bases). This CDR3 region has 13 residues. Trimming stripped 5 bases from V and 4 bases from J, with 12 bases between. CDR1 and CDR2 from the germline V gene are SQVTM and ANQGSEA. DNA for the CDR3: TGCAGCGTTAGTGATAGGGGAAATCAGCCCCAGCATTTT. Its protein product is CSVSDRGNQPQHF.

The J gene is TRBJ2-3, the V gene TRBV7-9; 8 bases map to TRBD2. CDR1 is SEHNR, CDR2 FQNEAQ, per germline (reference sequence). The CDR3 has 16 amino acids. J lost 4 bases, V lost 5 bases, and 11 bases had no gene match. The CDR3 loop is CASSKSLAGGSDTQYF. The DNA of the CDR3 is TGTGCCAGCAGCAAGTCCTTGGCGGGAGGCTCAGATACGCAGTATTTT.

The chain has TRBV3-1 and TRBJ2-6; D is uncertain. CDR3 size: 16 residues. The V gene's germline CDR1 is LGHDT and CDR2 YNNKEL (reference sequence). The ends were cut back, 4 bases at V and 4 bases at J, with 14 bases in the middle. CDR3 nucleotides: TGTGCCAGCAGCCTGGATTACCCGCGGGGGGCCAACGTCCTGACTTTC. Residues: CASSLDYPRGANVLTF.

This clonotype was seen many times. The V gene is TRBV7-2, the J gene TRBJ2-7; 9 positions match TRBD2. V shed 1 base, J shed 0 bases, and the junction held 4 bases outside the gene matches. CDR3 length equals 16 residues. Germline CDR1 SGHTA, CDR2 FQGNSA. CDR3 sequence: CASSLEASGASYEQYF. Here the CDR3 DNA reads TGTGCCAGCAGCTTAGAGGCTAGCGGGGCCTCCTACGAGCAGTACTTC.

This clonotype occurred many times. The DNA of the CDR3 is TGTGCCAGCTCACCCTCGGTGGGGGCGAAACTGTTTTTT. Translated, it gives CASSPSVGAKLFF. The chain employs TRBV18 and TRBJ1-4, with D perhaps matching TRBD1 (6 bases). V lost 3 bases, J lost 11 bases, and 13 bases lay in between. Germline V CDR1 and CDR2: KGHSH, LQKENI. The CDR3 is made up of 13 amino acids.

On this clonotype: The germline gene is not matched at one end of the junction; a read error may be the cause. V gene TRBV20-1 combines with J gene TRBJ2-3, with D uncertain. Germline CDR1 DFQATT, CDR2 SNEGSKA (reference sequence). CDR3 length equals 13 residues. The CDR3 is CSASQQHTDTQYF. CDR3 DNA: TGCAGTGCGTCTCAGCAGCACACAGATACGCAGTACTTT.

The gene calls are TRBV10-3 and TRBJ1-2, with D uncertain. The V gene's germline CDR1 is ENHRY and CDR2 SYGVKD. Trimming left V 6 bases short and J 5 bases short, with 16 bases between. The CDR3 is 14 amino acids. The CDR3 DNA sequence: TGTGCCATCAGGGGCCAGGTTGGGTTGTATGGCTACACCTTC. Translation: CAIRGQVGLYGYTF.

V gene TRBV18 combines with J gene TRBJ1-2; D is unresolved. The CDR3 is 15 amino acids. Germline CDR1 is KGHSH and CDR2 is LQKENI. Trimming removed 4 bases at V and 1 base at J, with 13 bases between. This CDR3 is CASSLRQSNNYGYTF. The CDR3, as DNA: TGTGCCAGCTCACTAAGGCAGTCAAATAACTATGGCTACACCTTC.

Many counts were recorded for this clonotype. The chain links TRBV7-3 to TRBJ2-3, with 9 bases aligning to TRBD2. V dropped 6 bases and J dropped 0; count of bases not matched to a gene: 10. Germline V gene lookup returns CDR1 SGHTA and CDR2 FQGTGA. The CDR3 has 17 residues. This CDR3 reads CASRFPAGGTSTDTQYF. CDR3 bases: TGTGCCAGCAGATTCCCAGCGGGAGGAACAAGCACAGATACGCAGTATTTT. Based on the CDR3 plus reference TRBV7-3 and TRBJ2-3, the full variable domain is GAGVSQTPSNKVTEKGKYVELRCDPISGHTALYWYRQSLGQGPEFLIYFQGTGAADDSGLPNDRFFAVRPEGSVSTLKIQRTERGDSAVYLCASRFPAGGTSTDTQYFGPGTRLTVL.

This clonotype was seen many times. This CDR3 reads CASSYDAGGANEQFF. The DNA for the CDR3 is TGTGCCAGCAGTTACGATGCGGGAGGGGCAAATGAGCAGTTCTTC. The rearrangement links TRBV6-5 to TRBJ2-1; 9 bases agree with TRBD2. This CDR3 contains 15 residues. Germline V gene lookup returns CDR1 MNHEY and CDR2 SVGAGI. Trimming cost V 2 bases and J 7 bases; bases outside gene matches: 6.

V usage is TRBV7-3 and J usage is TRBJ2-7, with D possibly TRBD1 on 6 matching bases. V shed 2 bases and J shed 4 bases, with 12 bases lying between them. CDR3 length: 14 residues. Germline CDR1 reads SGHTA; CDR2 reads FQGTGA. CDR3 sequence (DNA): TGTGCCAGCAGCTTACAGGGGCCAGGGTACGAGCAGTACTTC. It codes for CASSLQGPGYEQYF.

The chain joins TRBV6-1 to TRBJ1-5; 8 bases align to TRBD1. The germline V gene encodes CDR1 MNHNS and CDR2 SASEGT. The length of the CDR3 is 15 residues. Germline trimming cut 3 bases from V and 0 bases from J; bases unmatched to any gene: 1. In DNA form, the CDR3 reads TGTGCCAGCAGTGAGGACAGGGTTAGCAATCAGCCCCAGCATTTT. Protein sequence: CASSEDRVSNQPQHF.

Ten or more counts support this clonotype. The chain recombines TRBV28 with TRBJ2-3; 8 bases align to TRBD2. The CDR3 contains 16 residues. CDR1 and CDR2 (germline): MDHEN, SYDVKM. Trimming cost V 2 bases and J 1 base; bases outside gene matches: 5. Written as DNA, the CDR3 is TGTGCCAGCAGTTTACTGACGGGAGGGCGCACAGATACGCAGTATTTT. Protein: CASSLLTGGRTDTQYF.

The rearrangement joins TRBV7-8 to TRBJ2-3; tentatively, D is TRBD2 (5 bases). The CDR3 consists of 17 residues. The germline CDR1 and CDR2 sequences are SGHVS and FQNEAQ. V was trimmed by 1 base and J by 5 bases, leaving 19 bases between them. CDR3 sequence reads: CASSLGFSGLSVDTQYF. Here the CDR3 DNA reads TGTGCCAGCAGCTTAGGGTTCAGCGGCCTGAGCGTAGATACGCAGTATTTT.

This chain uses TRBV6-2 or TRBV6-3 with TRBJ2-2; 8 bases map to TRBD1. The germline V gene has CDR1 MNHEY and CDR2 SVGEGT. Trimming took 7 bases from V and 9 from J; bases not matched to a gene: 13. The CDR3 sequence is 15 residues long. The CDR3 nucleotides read TGTGCCAGCACCGAAAGCCCGGGACAGGATCGGGAGCTGTTTTTT. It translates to CASTESPGQDRELFF.

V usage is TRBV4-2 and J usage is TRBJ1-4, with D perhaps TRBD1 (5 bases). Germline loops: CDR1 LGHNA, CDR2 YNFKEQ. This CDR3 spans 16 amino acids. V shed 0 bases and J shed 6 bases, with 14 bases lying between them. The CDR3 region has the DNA TGTGCCAGCAGCCAAGATCCGCCGGAGACAGATGAAAAACTGTTTTTT. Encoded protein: CASSQDPPETDEKLFF.

The CDR3 protein is CASSLGDRDEQFF. The CDR3 region has the DNA TGTGCCAGCAGTCTCGGGGACCGTGATGAGCAGTTCTTC. The chain uses TRBV12-3 or TRBV12-4 and TRBJ2-1; D might be TRBD1 or TRBD2, each matching 5 bases. The CDR3 extends over 13 amino acids. The V and J ends lost 5 bases and 8 bases respectively, with 13 bases between them.

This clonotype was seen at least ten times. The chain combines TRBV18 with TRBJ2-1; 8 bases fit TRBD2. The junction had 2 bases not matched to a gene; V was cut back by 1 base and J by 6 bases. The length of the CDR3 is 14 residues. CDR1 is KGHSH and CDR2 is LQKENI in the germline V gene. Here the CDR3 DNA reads TGTGCCAGCTCACCACAGACTAGCGTCAATGAGCAGTTCTTC. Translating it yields CASSPQTSVNEQFF.

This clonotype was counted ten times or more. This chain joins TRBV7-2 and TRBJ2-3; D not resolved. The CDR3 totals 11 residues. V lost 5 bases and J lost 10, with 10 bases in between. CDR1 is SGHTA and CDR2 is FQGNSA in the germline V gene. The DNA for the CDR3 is TGTGCCAGCAGCCAACGCGCGGCGCAGTATTTT. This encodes CASSQRAAQYF.